These T cell receptor beta chains were read from a single sample in a study of shared clonotypes between healthy human individuals. Profiled with immunoSEQ multiplex PCR; TCRdb holds only in-frame clones, not every one. The sample shows more than 1,200,000 clones, around 98.5% of them seen only once. Sample: naive CD4+ T cells sorted from blood. These receptors were collected from a man aged 25 to 40 in good health. Both conserved end residues are part of each CDR3. Each record gives: J gene, D gene, V gene, clone size, CDR3 protein, CDR3 DNA. D genes are given only for firm matches. A row's size may be missing; if present it is once, few, many or a size class.

TRBJ2-1 NA TRBV11-2 NA CASSQVTLNQFF TGTGCCAGCAGTCAGGTGACTCTTAATCAGTTCTTC
TRBJ2-7 TRBD1 TRBV7-2 NA CASSLDEGQGTYEQYF TGTGCCAGCAGCTTAGATGAGGGACAGGGAACCTACGAGCAGTACTTC
TRBJ2-3 NA TRBV29-1 once CSVVADSPYTQYF TGCAGCGTTGTAGCGGACAGCCCCTATACGCAGTATTTT
TRBJ2-5 NA TRBV14 NA CASSQALAFRETQYF TGTGCCAGCAGCCAAGCGCTAGCTTTTCGCGAGACCCAGTACTTC
TRBJ1-1 TRBD1 TRBV5-4 NA CASSGGDSFEAFF TGTGCCAGCAGCGGGGGGGACAGCTTTGAAGCTTTCTTT
TRBJ2-1 TRBD1 TRBV11-2 NA CASSPRRGTGHWYNEQFF TGTGCCAGCAGCCCACGAAGGGGGACAGGGCATTGGTACAATGAGCAGTTCTTC
TRBJ2-7 NA TRBV14 NA CASSQDFFSSPQYF TGTGCCAGCAGCCAAGATTTCTTTAGCAGCCCGCAGTACTTC
TRBJ2-3 NA TRBV27 NA CASSLYGIHTDTQYF TGTGCCAGCAGTTTATACGGGATACACACAGATACGCAGTATTTT
TRBJ1-5 NA TRBV4-1 NA CASSQGETRPNQPQHF TGCGCCAGCAGCCAGGGGGAGACACGACCGAATCAGCCCCAGCATTTT
TRBJ1-2 NA TRBV25-1 NA CASSRRGEDYGYTF TGTGCCAGCAGCAGGCGAGGGGAAGACTATGGCTACACCTTC
TRBJ2-2 TRBD2 TRBV18 NA CASSSREGNTGELFF TGTGCCAGCTCATCACGGGAGGGAAACACCGGGGAGCTGTTTTTT
TRBJ1-2 NA TRBV6-4 NA CASSAGHQGGYTF TGTGCCAGCAGCGCCGGACATCAGGGTGGCTACACCTTC
TRBJ2-1 TRBD1 TRBV2 NA CASRSDTGGYNEQFF TGTGCCAGCAGGAGCGATACAGGGGGTTACAATGAGCAGTTCTTC
TRBJ2-7 NA TRBV6-5 NA CASSLERYYEQYF TGTGCCAGCAGTCTAGAGCGATACTACGAGCAGTACTTC
TRBJ2-7 TRBD2 TRBV7-9 NA CASSFRVAGSPTYEQYF TGTGCCAGCAGCTTCAGAGTAGCGGGGTCCCCCACCTACGAGCAGTACTTC
TRBJ2-5 NA TRBV2 NA CASSGQRQETQYF TGTGCCAGCAGTGGACAGCGACAAGAGACCCAGTACTTC
TRBJ2-3 NA TRBV4-3 NA CASSQEGRSDTQYF TGCGCCAGCAGCCAAGAAGGGCGGTCAGATACGCAGTATTTT
TRBJ2-7 TRBD1 TRBV18 NA CASSPTGGTYEQYF TGTGCCAGCTCACCGACAGGGGGGACCTACGAGCAGTACTTC
TRBJ1-5 NA TRBV2 NA CASCQESGEQPQHF TGTGCCAGCTGCCAGGAATCAGGAGAGCAGCCCCAGCATTTT
TRBJ2-7 TRBD2 TRBV28 NA CASSGTTYTYEQYF TGTGCCAGCAGCGGGACTACGTACACCTACGAGCAGTACTTC
TRBJ2-1 TRBD1 TRBV29-1 NA CSARGTGTYNEQFF TGCAGCGCCAGGGGGACAGGGACTTACAATGAGCAGTTCTTC
TRBJ2-7 TRBD2 TRBV7-2 NA CASRLTGGLYEQYF TGTGCCAGCAGATTGACGGGAGGGCTCTACGAGCAGTACTTC
TRBJ2-7 NA TRBV5-5 once CASGWDEQYF TGTGCCAGCGGGTGGGACGAGCAGTACTTC
TRBJ1-4 NA TRBV2 NA CASSVRRVSNEKLFF TGTGCCAGCAGCGTTAGGCGGGTGTCTAATGAAAAACTGTTTTTT
TRBJ1-2 NA TRBV7-9 NA CASSFALYGYTF TGTGCCAGCAGCTTCGCCCTCTATGGCTACACCTTC
TRBJ1-4 NA TRBV15 NA CATSRELTGTKLFF TGTGCCACCAGCAGAGAATTGACGGGCACTAAACTGTTTTTT
TRBJ1-4 NA TRBV4-1 NA CASSLPGQIGEKLFF TGCGCCAGCAGCCTCCCAGGGCAAATCGGTGAAAAACTGTTTTTT
TRBJ1-2 NA TRBV6-1 NA CASQLRGDYGYTF TGTGCCAGCCAACTCAGGGGTGACTATGGCTACACCTTC
TRBJ1-1 NA TRBV27 once CASILLDRGRGKAFF TGTGCCAGCATCTTATTAGATCGGGGGCGAGGTAAAGCTTTCTTT
TRBJ2-3 TRBD2 TRBV4-3 NA CASSRRGLAGAGSTDTQYF TGCGCCAGCAGCCGCCGAGGACTAGCGGGAGCCGGTAGCACAGATACGCAGTATTTT
TRBJ2-2 NA TRBV25-1 NA CASSGLGGPAVVGELFF TGTGCCAGCAGTGGACTAGGGGGGCCCGCAGTCGTCGGGGAGCTGTTTTTT
TRBJ2-7 TRBD2 TRBV27 NA CASSGLAGYEQYF TGTGCCAGCAGCGGACTAGCAGGCTACGAGCAGTACTTC
TRBJ2-7 NA TRBV30 NA CAWSVQERGEQYF TGTGCCTGGAGTGTACAGGAACGGGGCGAGCAGTACTTC
TRBJ2-1 NA TRBV7-2 NA CASRLTPGTGYNEQFF TGTGCCAGCAGGTTAACCCCCGGGACGGGATACAATGAGCAGTTCTTC
TRBJ2-7 TRBD2 TRBV5-6 NA CASSLRRSGNRGGSYEQYF TGTGCCAGCAGCCTGCGGAGGAGCGGGAACCGGGGGGGTTCCTACGAGCAGTACTTC
TRBJ2-3 TRBD2 TRBV7-6 NA CASSPRGVAGAADTQYF TGTGCCAGCAGCCCTAGGGGGGTAGCGGGAGCAGCAGATACGCAGTATTTT
TRBJ2-2 NA TRBV10-3 once CAITRRTNTGELFF TGTGCCATTACGAGAAGAACGAACACCGGGGAGCTGTTTTTT
TRBJ2-7 TRBD1 TRBV19 once CASSRQGNPYGEQYF TGTGCCAGTAGTAGACAGGGGAATCCCTATGGTGAGCAGTACTTC
TRBJ1-2 NA TRBV7-9 NA CASSSIGPNETQAF TGTGCCAGCAGCTCTATTGGGCCGAACGAGACCCAGGCCTTC
TRBJ2-1 NA TRBV28 NA CASSLRYNEQFF TGTGCCAGCAGTTTGCGGTACAATGAGCAGTTCTTC
TRBJ2-1 TRBD2 TRBV19 NA CATQKQREGGNEQFF TGTGCCACCCAGAAGCAGCGGGAGGGAGGCAATGAGCAGTTCTTC
TRBJ2-1 NA TRBV5-8 NA CASGGTVVYNEQFF TGTGCCAGCGGCGGGACAGTAGTCTACAATGAGCAGTTCTTC
TRBJ1-4 NA TRBV27 NA CASRLTGFNEKLFF TGTGCCAGCAGGCTCACAGGCTTTAATGAAAAACTGTTTTTT
TRBJ1-2 TRBD1 TRBV29-1 NA CSGLLRQGALGYTF TGCAGCGGGCTTCTGAGACAGGGGGCGCTTGGCTACACCTTC
TRBJ2-5 NA TRBV2 NA CASNRGVYETQYF TGTGCCAGCAATCGGGGAGTCTACGAGACCCAGTACTTC
TRBJ2-7 NA TRBV19 NA CASSIRGGSIYEQYF TGTGCCAGTAGTATAAGGGGGGGCTCGATCTACGAGCAGTACTTC
TRBJ1-1 NA TRBV11-2 NA CASSLAQGTFRNTEAFF TGTGCCAGCAGCTTAGCACAGGGAACGTTTAGGAACACTGAAGCTTTCTTT
TRBJ2-2 NA TRBV29-1 NA CSVEGPRAGELFF TGCAGCGTTGAAGGCCCGAGGGCCGGGGAGCTGTTTTTT
TRBJ2-7 TRBD2 TRBV9 NA CASSGGPGLEIYEQYF TGTGCCAGCAGCGGAGGGCCCGGACTAGAAATCTACGAGCAGTACTTC
TRBJ2-7 TRBD1 TRBV5-1 NA CASSGGQGAHEQYF TGCGCCAGCAGCGGCGGACAGGGGGCTCACGAGCAGTACTTC
TRBJ1-4 NA TRBV19 once CASSDRSGEVEKLFF TGTGCCAGTAGTGACCGGTCAGGCGAGGTGGAAAAACTGTTTTTT
TRBJ2-5 NA TRBV4-1 NA CASSQVTTQETQYF TGCGCCAGCAGCCAAGTAACCACCCAAGAGACCCAGTACTTC
TRBJ2-7 NA TRBV7-3 NA CASSLERADSYEQYF TGTGCCAGCAGCTTAGAAAGGGCGGACAGCTACGAGCAGTACTTC
TRBJ2-2 NA TRBV19 NA CASRRSGTASTGELFF TGTGCCAGTAGGCGCTCCGGGACTGCTTCCACCGGGGAGCTGTTTTTT
TRBJ1-5 NA TRBV18 NA CASSPQTGNQPQHF TGTGCCAGCTCACCACAGACAGGCAATCAGCCCCAGCATTTT